The next 2 T cell receptor beta chains were all read from a single sample in a study of CD8+CD57+ T cells in acquired aplastic anemia (dated by TCRdb to 2016 to 2019). TCRdb lists the instrument as Illumina HiSeq 2000. Genomic DNA served as template for TCR beta VDJ combination and CDR3 sequence profiling. TCRdb's own reprocessing of the public reads used fastp at Q25 and MiXCR and kept productive beta chains. Each record represents a unique CDR3 protein, reported with the most common genes and DNA among its rows. The sample includes 250,000 to 300,000 distinct CDR3 sequences, with around 60% observed a single time. The ten most abundant clones make up less than 10% of the sample. Sequenced: sorted CD4+, CD8+, or CD8+CD57+ T cells (not recorded which) from PBMCs. The receptors shown here come from a human donor with severe aplastic anemia or a healthy control (not recorded which).

This clonotype was seen a handful of times. The chain joins TRBV7-9 to TRBJ2-6; D remains ambiguous. The ends were cut back, 8 bases at V and 14 bases at J, with 13 bases in the middle. This CDR3 is 11 amino acids long. Germline loops: CDR1 SEHNR, CDR2 FQNEAQ (reference sequence). The CDR3 DNA follows: TGTGCCAGCCCAAAGCTGGGAATCCTGACTTTC. Protein product: CASPKLGILTF.

There are many counts of this clonotype. The chain employs TRBV28 and TRBJ1-4; the D gene is possibly TRBD1 (5 bases). This CDR3 region has 14 residues. The germline V gene has CDR1 MDHEN and CDR2 SYDVKM. Trimming stripped 6 bases from V and 4 bases from J, with 12 bases between. The CDR3 region has the DNA TGTGCCAGCAGCAGGGACGGCGATAATGAAAAACTGTTTTTT. This sequence encodes CASSRDGDNEKLFF.